Listed here are 23 T cell receptor beta chains from one sample, sequenced in a study of T cell repertoires in cytomegalovirus infection. TCRdb itself ran the reads through MiXCR, one entry per CDR3 protein. The sample consists of roughly 720,000 distinct CDR3 sequences, 35% of them appearing once. Sequenced input: PBMCs. The source of these receptors is a human donor in good health (CMV status not recorded). Some clones in this sample may be carry-over from other donors' samples.

This rearrangement joins TRBV20-1 to TRBJ1-1; D gene uncertain. This CDR3 has 16 residues. CDR1 DFQATT and CDR2 SNEGSKA come from the germline V gene (reference sequence). The V gene lost 0 bases and the J gene lost 1 base, with 15 bases spanning the gap. The CDR3 bases are TGCAGTGCTAGAGATCGTCGGGGAGGCGAGAACACTGAAGCTTTCTTT. Translated, it gives CSARDRRGGENTEAFF.

This clonotype was counted between two and nine times. V is TRBV19 and J is TRBJ2-1; TRBD2 might be the D (5 bases). Germline V gene sequence: CDR1 LNHDA, CDR2 SQIVND (reference sequence). Trimming removed 1 base from V and 0 bases from J, with 7 bases in between. The CDR3 is made up of 15 amino acids. The CDR3 nucleotides are TGTGCCAGTAGTATAGCGGGGTTCTCCTACAATGAGCAGTTCTTC. This encodes CASSIAGFSYNEQFF.

V usage is TRBV18 and J usage is TRBJ1-1; D gene ambiguous. CDR1 KGHSH and CDR2 LQKENI come from the germline V gene. Trimming cost V 6 bases and J 0 bases, with 17 bases left between them. The CDR3 contains 16 residues. CDR3 residues: CASSQTNGRMNTEAFF. DNA for the CDR3: TGTGCCAGCTCTCAAACTAACGGACGGATGAACACTGAAGCTTTCTTT.

As regards this clonotype: Given the absence of the conserved phenylalanine or tryptophan at the CDR3 end, a read error is likely. V is TRBV14 and J is TRBJ2-6; D remains ambiguous. Germline values: CDR1 SGHDN, CDR2 FVKESK. The CDR3 runs to 16 residues. V was clipped by 4 bases and J by 0 bases, with 10 bases between them. The CDR3 loop reads CASSPRSRSGANVLTL. CDR3 nucleotide sequence: TGTGCCAGCAGCCCCCGGTCCCGCTCTGGGGCCAACGTCCTGACTTTA.

A few counts support this clonotype. The rearrangement uses TRBV29-1 and TRBJ1-2; D not resolved. Trimming pared 6 bases from V and 8 bases from J, leaving 13 bases between. Germline assignment: CDR1 SQVTM and CDR2 ANQGSEA. The CDR3 length is 11 residues. The CDR3: CSVKGSSGYTF. CDR3 DNA sequence: TGCAGCGTGAAAGGCTCCTCCGGCTACACCTTC. The full variable domain, in which reference TRBV29-1 and TRBJ1-2 provide the parts outside the CDR3, is SAVISQKPSRDICQRGTSLTIQCQVDSQVTMMFWYRQQPGQSLTLIATANQGSEATYESGFVIDKFPISRPNLTFSTLTVSNMSPEDSSIYLCSVKGSSGYTFGSGTRLTVV.

The V gene is TRBV7-9, the J gene TRBJ2-7; D possibly corresponds to TRBD2 (6 bases). This CDR3 has 16 residues. The germline V and J ends were trimmed by 2 bases and 2 bases, with 16 bases remaining between them. Germline CDR1 reads SEHNR; CDR2 reads FQNEAQ (reference sequence). The CDR3 region has the DNA TGTGCCAGCAGCTTAATGGCTAGCGCGATAACCTACGAGCAGTACTTC. It is translated as CASSLMASAITYEQYF.

This rearrangement joins TRBV6-2 or TRBV6-3 to TRBJ2-2, with TRBD2 identical over 7 bases. CDR1 and CDR2 from the germline V gene are MNHEY and SVGEGT. The CDR3 is 14 amino acids. With V trimmed by 6 bases and J by 5 bases, 6 bases remained unmatched. The CDR3 region has the DNA TGTGCCAGCAGGACGGGAGGTGGTACCGGGGAGCTGTTTTTT. It yields the protein CASRTGGGTGELFF.

This clonotype came up many times. The chain employs TRBV7-2 and TRBJ2-5, with TRBD2 matching 7 bases. The CDR3 consists of 14 residues. Per the germline V gene, CDR1 is SGHTA and CDR2 is FQGNSA. With 1 base clipped from V and 5 bases from J, the junction kept 4 bases outside the gene matches. The CDR3 sequence is CASSLGRGRETQYF. The CDR3 nucleotides are TGTGCCAGCAGCTTAGGGCGGGGGAGGGAGACCCAGTACTTC.

This chain connects TRBV7-9 to TRBJ1-1, with D perhaps TRBD1 (6 bases). This CDR3 spans 16 amino acids. Germline lookup yields CDR1 SEHNR and CDR2 FQNEAQ (reference sequence). V was clipped by 2 bases and J by 3 bases, with 16 bases between them. The CDR3, as DNA: TGTGCCAGCAGCTTATCCCCTACAGGGAGCGACACTGAAGCTTTCTTT. As protein: CASSLSPTGSDTEAFF.

This clonotype was found a few times. The chain couples TRBV19 to TRBJ2-7, with 8 bases matching TRBD1. The germline V gene encodes CDR1 LNHDA and CDR2 SQIVND (reference sequence). The CDR3 covers 14 residues. V shed 5 bases, J shed 7 bases, and the junction held 10 bases outside the gene matches. The CDR3 region has the DNA TGTGCCAGTAGTCCCGGACAGGGCGCATTTGAGCAGTACTTC. Translated, it gives CASSPGQGAFEQYF.

This clonotype was found a few times. The chain couples TRBV19 to TRBJ2-7, with D tentatively TRBD2 (6 bases). The CDR3 consists of 14 residues. Per germline, CDR1 LNHDA and CDR2 SQIVND (reference sequence). Trimming removed 5 bases at V and 2 bases at J, with 13 bases between. This chain's CDR3 is CASSRIGGAYEQYF. The CDR3 DNA is TGTGCCAGTAGTCGGATCGGAGGGGCCTACGAGCAGTACTTC. Full variable domain (rest looked up from reference TRBV19 and TRBJ2-7): DGGITQSPKYLFRKEGQNVTLSCEQNLNHDAMYWYRQDPGQGLRLIYYSQIVNDFQKGDIAEGYSVSREKKESFPLTVTSAQKNPTAFYLCASSRIGGAYEQYFGPGTRLTVT.

This clonotype was picked up a small number of times. The chain has TRBV7-9 and TRBJ1-6; a possible D gene is TRBD1 (5 bases). CDR1 is SEHNR and CDR2 is FQNEAQ in the germline V gene (reference sequence). V was clipped by 5 bases and J by 7 bases, with 24 bases between them. CDR3 size: 18 residues. DNA of the CDR3: TGTGCCAGCAGCCGACTGACAAGAACCGGGACGGACAATTCACCCCTCCACTTT. Translating gives CASSRLTRTGTDNSPLHF.

The genes are TRBV20-1 and TRBJ1-2; D gene unclear. The length of the CDR3 is 13 residues. V lost 1 base and J 1 base, leaving 7 bases between the germline ends. The germline V gene has CDR1 DFQATT and CDR2 SNEGSKA (reference sequence). As DNA, the CDR3 is TGCAGTGCTAGAGGGGCGGTTAACTATGGCTACACCTTC. Its translation is CSARGAVNYGYTF.

This clonotype was picked up a small number of times. This rearrangement joins TRBV5-1 to TRBJ2-1; the D gene is possibly TRBD1 (6 bases). With 2 bases removed from V and 0 bases from J, the gap between germline ends came to 15 bases. Germline CDR1 and CDR2: SGHRS and YFSETQ. The CDR3 sequence is 17 residues long. This chain's CDR3 is CASSFYTGSSSYNEQFF. The CDR3 coding sequence is TGCGCCAGCAGCTTTTACACAGGGTCGAGCTCCTACAATGAGCAGTTCTTC.

With respect to this clonotype: At one end the junction does not follow the germline gene, possibly because of a read error. The chain links TRBV4-1 to TRBJ1-6, with D perhaps matching TRBD1 (6 bases). Germline CDR1 reads MGHRA; CDR2 reads YSYEKL. CDR3 length: 20 residues. CDR3 bases: TGTGCCAGCAGCCAAGATTGGGGACAAGAGTGGTCCCTACGCAATTCACCCCTCCACTTT. This encodes CASSQDWGQEWSLRNSPLHF.

The CDR3 nucleotides read TGTGCCAGCAGGGACAGGGCGTATAATTCACCCCTCCACTTT. Encoded protein: CASRDRAYNSPLHF. This chain links TRBV6-1 with TRBJ1-6, with 8 bases that match TRBD1. V lost 6 bases and J lost 4; bases outside the gene matches: 2. The CDR3 loop spans 14 amino acids. The germline gives CDR1 MNHNS, CDR2 SASEGT.

V and J are TRBV12-3 or TRBV12-4 and TRBJ2-5; D unresolved. Trimming shortened V by 3 bases and J by 5 bases, and 10 bases separated the two germline ends. CDR3 length equals 13 residues. The CDR3 sequence is CASSLKGGETQYF. The DNA of the CDR3 is TGTGCCAGCAGTTTGAAGGGTGGGGAGACCCAGTACTTC.

This chain links TRBV28 with TRBJ2-3, with 7 nucleotides matching TRBD2. This CDR3 is built from 13 residues. V shed 6 bases, J shed 6 bases, and the junction held 6 bases outside the gene matches. CDR1 is MDHEN, CDR2 SYDVKM, per germline. CDR3 DNA: TGTGCCAGCAGATGGGGGGGAGGGGATACGCAGTATTTT. It yields the protein CASRWGGGDTQYF.

This clonotype was found a few times. This rearrangement joins TRBV7-2 to TRBJ2-5; D gene unclear. Germline assignment: CDR1 SGHTA and CDR2 FQGNSA. This CDR3 comprises 14 residues. V was clipped by 5 bases and J by 5 bases, with 15 bases between them. The DNA for the CDR3 is TGTGCCAGCAGCCCCCGGTTACAATCGGAGACCCAGTACTTC. Its protein product is CASSPRLQSETQYF. The full variable domain, in which reference TRBV7-2 and TRBJ2-5 provide the parts outside the CDR3, is GAGVSQSPSNKVTEKGKDVELRCDPISGHTALYWYRQSLGQGLEFLIYFQGNSAPDKSGLPSDRFSAERTGGSVSTLTIQRTQQEDSAVYLCASSPRLQSETQYFGPGTRLLVL.

The rearrangement uses TRBV7-3 and TRBJ2-7; TRBD2 might be the D (6 bases). Per the germline V gene, CDR1 is SGHTA and CDR2 is FQGTGA. The CDR3 spans 14 residues. V lost 6 bases, J lost 3 bases, and 15 bases lay in between. The CDR3 loop is CASSLFGGNYEQYF. The CDR3 DNA is TGTGCCAGCAGTCTTTTTGGGGGGAACTACGAGCAGTACTTC.

In this sample, this clonotype turned up a few times. The CDR3 coding sequence is TGTGCCAGCAGCCCGGAATATGGACAGGGGGTTTCCAAAAACATTCAGTACTTC. This gives the protein CASSPEYGQGVSKNIQYF. This chain connects TRBV5-6 to TRBJ2-4; 10 bases align to TRBD1. This CDR3 comprises 18 residues. V lost 4 bases, J lost 2 bases, and 12 bases stayed unmatched. Germline V gene lookup returns CDR1 SGHDT and CDR2 YYEEEE.

This clonotype showed up just once. The CDR3 spells CASSLAQGGNEQYF. The DNA of the CDR3 is TGTGCCAGCAGCTTGGCCCAGGGTGGGAACGAGCAGTACTTC. The J gene is TRBJ2-7, the V gene TRBV5-6; TRBD1 is a possible D gene (5 bases). Trimming took off 0 bases at V and 5 bases at J, with 12 bases between the two ends. The CDR3 contains 14 residues. Germline CDR1 SGHDT, CDR2 YYEEEE.

This chain links TRBV11-2 with TRBJ1-1; D is perhaps TRBD1 (5 bases). The CDR3 covers 12 residues. The ends were cut back, 3 bases at V and 11 bases at J, with 13 bases in the middle. Germline V gene sequence: CDR1 SGHAT, CDR2 FQNNGV. The CDR3: CASSFWGAGAFF. The CDR3 DNA reads as TGTGCCAGCAGCTTCTGGGGCGCGGGGGCTTTCTTT.